This TCR beta chain was identified in a study of blood T cell repertoires in COVID-19. TCRdb's table, derived via immunoSEQ multiplex PCR, lists solely in-frame clones and lacks some. The profile shows about 70,000 clones, roughly 77% of them singletons. The sample taken for sequencing was peripheral blood. The source is a woman aged 70-85 years with acute or convalescent COVID-19.

The CDR3 coding sequence is TGTGCCAGTACCCTGGACAGGGTCTATGGCTACACCTTC. It codes for CASTLDRVYGYTF. The gene calls are TRBV19 and TRBJ1-2, with TRBD1 matching 8 bases. This CDR3 region has 13 residues. Trimming took 7 bases from V and 4 from J; bases not matched to a gene: 5. Germline CDR1 is LNHDA and CDR2 is SQIVND (reference sequence).